The entry that follows covers one T cell receptor (beta chain) sequence. The sample belongs to a study of blood T cell repertoires in COVID-19. Study context: COVID-19 samples collected from the United States, Italy and Spain covered acute and convalescent phases.

The table came from immunoSEQ multiplex PCR; TCRdb's copy has only in-frame clones and leaves some out. The sample includes hundreds of thousands of clones, over 75% of them seen just once. The length of the CDR3 is 16 residues. Looked up from germline, CDR1 is LNHDA and CDR2 is SQIVND (reference sequence). Deletions cut 5 bases from V and 4 bases from J, with 20 bases between. This clonotype was obtained from a human donor in a cohort sampled during active COVID-19. V is TRBV19 and J is TRBJ1-1; D gene ambiguous. The sample was peripheral blood. The CDR3 coding sequence is TGTGCCAGTAGTCCCTCATATTGGAGGACTTTCACTGAAGCTTTCTTT. Its translation: CASSPSYWRTFTEAFF.